A selection of T cell receptor beta chains follows, all from one sample in a study of OX40 agonist ivuxolimab in advanced cancers. Sequencing was performed with immunoSEQ multiplex PCR; in TCRdb, only in-frame clones are kept and a portion is missing. Of roughly 66,000 clones in the sample, roughly four fifths were seen once. The source material was CD4+ or CD8+ T cells sorted from blood, sampled in a trial of the OX40 agonist ivuxolimab. Receptors were obtained from an adult with an advanced solid tumor such as melanoma, head and neck, liver or kidney cancer. Each CDR3 is given with its conserved first and last residue. A D gene is named only where the DNA matches it firmly. Clone size, where shown, is once, few, many, or a class for clones that have expanded.

J | V | size | D | CDR3 | DNA
TRBJ1-5 | TRBV19 | few | TRBD1 | CASSIVTGQGHQPQHF | TGTGCCAGTAGTATAGTGACGGGACAGGGCCATCAGCCCCAGCATTTT
TRBJ2-1 | TRBV5-1 | NA | TRBD2 | CASSPTSGSSHNEQFF | TGCGCCAGCAGCCCGACTAGCGGGAGTTCCCACAATGAGCAGTTCTTC
TRBJ1-2 | TRBV27 | NA | TRBD1 | CASSVTGTDFPGYGYTF | TGTGCCAGCAGTGTTACCGGGACAGACTTCCCGGGCTATGGCTACACCTTC
TRBJ2-1 | TRBV30 | medium-sized | TRBD2 | CAWRVSGRTYNEQFF | TGTGCCTGGAGGGTTAGCGGGAGAACCTACAATGAGCAGTTCTTC
TRBJ2-5 | TRBV7-9 | NA | NA | CASSLGLGVQETQYF | TGTGCCAGCAGCTTAGGTCTGGGAGTGCAAGAGACCCAGTACTTC
TRBJ1-5 | TRBV30 | few | NA | CAWTPGAQVNQPQHF | TGTGCCTGGACCCCGGGGGCACAGGTCAATCAGCCCCAGCATTTT
TRBJ2-7 | TRBV7-6 | NA | NA | CASSVGNSYEQYF | TGTGCCAGCAGTGTGGGCAACTCCTACGAGCAGTACTTC
TRBJ2-2 | TRBV7-2 | NA | NA | CASSLVGLGNTGELFF | TGTGCCAGCAGCTTAGTCGGACTCGGGAACACCGGGGAGCTGTTTTTT
TRBJ1-5 | TRBV4-2 | NA | NA | CASSQSREGQPQHF | TGTGCCAGCAGCCAATCCAGGGAGGGTCAGCCCCAGCATTTT
TRBJ2-1 | TRBV5-1 | NA | NA | CASSLRTPYNEQFF | TGCGCCAGCAGCTTGAGGACTCCTTACAATGAGCAGTTCTTC
TRBJ2-6 | TRBV7-2 | once | NA | CASSPQAGGAGANVLTF | TGTGCCAGCAGCCCCCAGGCCGGGGGCGCCGGGGCCAACGTCCTGACTTTC
TRBJ1-2 | TRBV18 | NA | NA | CASSPQTGHSGYTF | TGTGCCAGCTCACCACAAACGGGACACTCTGGCTACACCTTC
TRBJ1-2 | TRBV28 | NA | NA | CASSLINSGYTF | TGTGCCAGCAGTTTAATTAATTCTGGCTACACCTTC
TRBJ2-2 | TRBV15 | few | NA | CATSRDRYRDPTNTGELFF | TGTGCCACCAGCAGAGATCGGTATAGGGACCCCACGAACACCGGGGAGCTGTTTTTT
TRBJ2-1 | TRBV7-8 | NA | TRBD2 | CASSLWGSGTHNEQFF | TGTGCCAGCAGCTTATGGGGTAGCGGGACCCACAATGAGCAGTTCTTC
TRBJ2-5 | TRBV5-6 | NA | TRBD1 | CASSLLGTDYGTQYF | TGTGCCAGCAGCTTGCTCGGGACAGACTACGGGACCCAGTACTTC
TRBJ2-7 | TRBV29-1 | NA | TRBD1 | CSVSGTGIYEQYF | TGCAGCGTATCCGGGACAGGGATCTACGAGCAGTACTTC
TRBJ1-1 | TRBV29-1 | medium-sized | NA | CSVRGSMNTEAFF | TGCAGCGTTCGTGGAAGCATGAACACTGAAGCTTTCTTT
TRBJ2-3 | TRBV11-1 | NA | TRBD2 | CASSRLFGTSGTSDTQYF | TGTGCCAGCAGCCGTTTGTTTGGGACTAGCGGAACGTCAGATACGCAGTATTTT
TRBJ2-7 | TRBV7-8 | NA | NA | CASSLRDYEQYF | TGTGCCAGCAGCTTAAGAGATTACGAGCAGTACTTC
TRBJ2-7 | TRBV6-5 | NA | NA | CASSPFSGSYEQYF | TGTGCCAGCAGTCCCTTCTCCGGTAGCTACGAGCAGTACTTC
TRBJ2-3 | TRBV7-2 | NA | NA | CASSFTVRRTDTQYF | TGTGCCAGCAGCTTTACCGTCAGGAGGACAGATACGCAGTATTTT
TRBJ1-5 | TRBV18 | NA | NA | CASSLVREGQPQHF | TGTGCCAGCTCACTGGTCAGGGAGGGCCAGCCCCAGCATTTT
TRBJ2-2 | TRBV5-4 | NA | NA | CASSVDSTNTGELFF | TGTGCCAGCAGCGTCGACAGTACGAACACCGGGGAGCTGTTTTTT
TRBJ1-5 | TRBV5-6 | NA | NA | CASSLRGSNQPQHF | TGTGCCAGCAGCTTGAGAGGTAGCAATCAGCCCCAGCATTTT
TRBJ2-7 | TRBV19 | NA | TRBD1 | CASTDRTGSYEQYF | TGTGCCAGTACCGACCGGACAGGTTCCTACGAGCAGTACTTC
TRBJ2-7 | TRBV28 | NA | NA | CASSQYDNPYEQYF | TGTGCCAGCAGTCAATACGACAACCCCTACGAGCAGTACTTC
TRBJ2-2 | TRBV7-6 | NA | NA | CASSPMRAMNTGELFF | TGTGCCAGCAGTCCCATGAGGGCGATGAACACCGGGGAGCTGTTTTTT
TRBJ1-5 | TRBV9 | NA | TRBD1 | CASSVGTGGNQPQHF | TGTGCCAGCAGCGTAGGGACAGGGGGCAATCAGCCCCAGCATTTT
TRBJ2-3 | TRBV6-4 | NA | NA | CASSDSAESTDTQYF | TGTGCCAGCAGTGACTCGGCGGAGAGCACAGATACGCAGTATTTT
TRBJ1-4 | TRBV15 | NA | NA | CATSSGWGSNEKLFF | TGTGCCACCAGCAGCGGGTGGGGGTCTAATGAAAAACTGTTTTTT
TRBJ1-2 | TRBV19 | NA | TRBD1 | CASSIDGTGGDGYTF | TGTGCCAGTAGTATAGACGGGACAGGGGGCGATGGCTACACCTTC
TRBJ2-1 | TRBV11-3 | NA | TRBD2 | CASSLLVPGTSALNYNEQFF | TGTGCCAGCAGCTTACTAGTTCCCGGGACTAGCGCGCTAAACTACAATGAGCAGTTCTTC
TRBJ2-1 | TRBV28 | NA | NA | CASSFSRGQFF | TGTGCCAGCAGCTTTAGCCGGGGACAGTTCTTC
TRBJ1-3 | TRBV7-2 | few | TRBD1 | CASSVTGTDLSGNTIYF | TGTGCCAGCAGCGTCACCGGGACAGACCTCTCTGGAAACACCATATATTTT
TRBJ2-5 | TRBV7-2 | NA | TRBD2 | CASSSTLPGGDPETQYF | TGTGCCAGCAGCTCGACTCTGCCGGGGGGGGATCCAGAGACCCAGTACTTC
TRBJ1-5 | TRBV27 | NA | NA | CASRSWSSWDQPQHF | TGTGCCAGCAGGTCATGGTCCTCCTGGGATCAGCCCCAGCATTTT
TRBJ2-7 | TRBV6-5 | NA | TRBD2 | CASSYPTGREDYEQYF | TGTGCCAGCAGTTACCCGACTGGGAGGGAGGACTACGAGCAGTACTTC
TRBJ2-7 | TRBV4-2 | NA | TRBD1 | CASSQDPGTGPRQYF | TGTGCCAGCAGCCAAGATCCCGGGACAGGTCCGCGGCAGTACTTC
TRBJ2-3 | TRBV29-1 | NA | NA | CSVEDPGGNTQYF | TGCAGCGTTGAAGATCCGGGGGGCAATACGCAGTATTTT
TRBJ2-6 | TRBV2 | few | NA | CASNPGTHRSGANVLTF | TGTGCCAGCAACCCCGGAACTCATAGATCTGGGGCCAACGTCCTGACTTTC
TRBJ1-4 | TRBV4-2 | medium-sized | NA | CASSLMDGSNEKLFF | TGTGCCAGCAGCCTAATGGACGGTTCCAATGAAAAACTGTTTTTT
TRBJ2-5 | TRBV6-5 | once | TRBD1 | CASSQPDRGQETQYF | TGTGCCAGCAGTCAACCCGACAGGGGGCAAGAGACCCAGTACTTC
TRBJ2-5 | TRBV27 | NA | NA | CASSPELPQTQTQYF | TGTGCCAGCAGTCCTGAACTACCCCAAACCCAGACCCAGTACTTC
TRBJ2-2 | TRBV7-2 | NA | TRBD2 | CASSLARTSGRTGELFF | TGTGCCAGCAGCTTAGCCAGGACTAGCGGGAGGACCGGGGAGCTGTTTTTT
TRBJ2-3 | TRBV7-2 | NA | TRBD2 | CASSPSGRADTQYF | TGTGCCAGCAGCCCCAGCGGGAGGGCAGATACGCAGTATTTT
TRBJ1-3 | TRBV7-6 | NA | NA | CASSSRLDRSSGNTIYF | TGTGCCAGCAGCTCGAGGCTAGACAGATCCTCTGGAAACACCATATATTTT
TRBJ2-5 | TRBV7-7 | NA | TRBD1 | CASSRDREQTQYF | TGTGCCAGCAGCCGCGACAGGGAGCAGACCCAGTACTTC
TRBJ1-4 | TRBV19 | NA | TRBD1 | CASSTTGTAIQSGKLFF | TGTGCCAGTAGTACCACCGGGACAGCGATTCAAAGTGGAAAACTGTTTTTT
TRBJ2-1 | TRBV19 | NA | TRBD2 | CASSMAGAEGNEQFF | TGTGCCAGTAGTATGGCGGGAGCGGAGGGGAATGAGCAGTTCTTC
TRBJ1-1 | TRBV5-1 | NA | TRBD1 | CASKRTGVDTEAFF | TGCGCCAGCAAGCGGACAGGGGTTGACACTGAAGCTTTCTTT
TRBJ2-1 | TRBV6-6 | NA | TRBD1 | CASRGQGHNEQFF | TGTGCCAGCAGGGGACAGGGGCACAATGAGCAGTTCTTC
TRBJ2-2 | TRBV11-1 | NA | NA | CASSLGSVAGELFF | TGTGCCAGCAGCTTAGGCTCTGTAGCCGGGGAGCTGTTTTTT
TRBJ2-3 | TRBV28 | NA | NA | CASTETKGPTDTQYF | TGTGCCAGCACCGAAACGAAGGGTCCCACAGATACGCAGTATTTT
TRBJ2-3 | TRBV5-1 | once | TRBD2 | CASSPLAGGLDTQYF | TGCGCCAGCAGCCCACTAGCGGGAGGGTTGGATACGCAGTATTTT
TRBJ1-6 | TRBV7-2 | NA | NA | CASSLALQGGGSPLHF | TGTGCCAGCAGCTTAGCGTTACAGGGAGGAGGATCACCCCTCCACTTT
TRBJ2-7 | TRBV7-2 | NA | TRBD1 | CASRRPGQGTPNEQYF | TGTGCCAGCAGGCGACCGGGACAGGGGACGCCCAACGAGCAGTACTTC
TRBJ2-3 | TRBV5-1 | NA | TRBD2 | CASSSPGSAGREPSTDTQYF | TGCGCCAGCAGCAGCCCAGGGTCAGCGGGGAGGGAACCTAGCACAGATACGCAGTATTTT
TRBJ2-7 | TRBV5-1 | NA | TRBD2 | CASSLEASGTYEQYF | TGCGCCAGCAGCTTGGAGGCTAGCGGGACCTACGAGCAGTACTTC
TRBJ1-5 | TRBV28 | few | NA | CASSLWESNQPQHF | TGTGCCAGCAGTTTATGGGAGAGCAATCAGCCCCAGCATTTT